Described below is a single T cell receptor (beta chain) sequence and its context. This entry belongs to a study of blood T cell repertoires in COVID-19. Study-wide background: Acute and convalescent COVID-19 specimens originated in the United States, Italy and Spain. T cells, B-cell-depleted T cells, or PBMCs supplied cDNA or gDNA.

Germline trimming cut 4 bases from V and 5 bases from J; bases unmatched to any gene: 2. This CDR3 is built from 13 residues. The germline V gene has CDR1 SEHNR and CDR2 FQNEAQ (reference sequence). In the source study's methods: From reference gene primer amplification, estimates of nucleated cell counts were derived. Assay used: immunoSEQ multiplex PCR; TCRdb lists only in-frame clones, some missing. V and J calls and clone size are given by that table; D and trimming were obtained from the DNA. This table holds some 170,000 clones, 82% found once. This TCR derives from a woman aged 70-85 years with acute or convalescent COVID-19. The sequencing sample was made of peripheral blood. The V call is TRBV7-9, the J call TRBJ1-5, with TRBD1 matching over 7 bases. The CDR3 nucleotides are TGTGCCAGCAGCTGGACAGGAGATCAGCCCCAGCATTTT. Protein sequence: CASSWTGDQPQHF. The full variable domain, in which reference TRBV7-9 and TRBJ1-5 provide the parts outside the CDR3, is DTGVSQNPRHKITKRGQNVTFRCDPISEHNRLYWYRQTLGQGPEFLTYFQNEAQLEKSRLLSDRFSAERPKGSFSTLEIQRTEQGDSAMYLCASSWTGDQPQHFGDGTRLSIL.